The 24 T cell receptor beta chains listed next were all sequenced from one sample in a study of regulatory dendritic cells for organ transplantation. Sorted subsets were CFSE-labeled and cultured less than six days with allogeneic dendritic cells. For these TCRs, the target antigens are not known. The table came from immunoSEQ multiplex PCR; TCRdb's copy has only in-frame clones and leaves some out. In the table there are tens of thousands of clones, 85% to 90% of which are singletons. Sample: naive CD4+ T cells from blood cultured with dendritic cells. Subset defined: CD45RA+ naive T cells. The receptors come from a human donor in good health.

This clone has a single count. The rearrangement joins TRBV10-1 to TRBJ1-2; D is unclear. CDR1 WNHNN and CDR2 SYGVQD come from the germline V gene (reference sequence). V was cut by 0 bases and J by 7 bases, with 18 bases left in between. The CDR3 consists of 16 residues. CDR3 sequence (DNA): TGCGCCAGCAGTGAGTCACCGGGGTTGAGTTCAGCTGGCTACACCTTC. Protein: CASSESPGLSSAGYTF.

This sequence joins TRBV7-2 and TRBJ2-5; 9 bases match TRBD2. CDR3 size: 16 residues. Germline CDR1 and CDR2: SGHTA and FQGNSA. J lost 6 bases, V lost 3 bases, and 11 bases had no gene match. CDR3 in amino acids: CASSFFVWAGGKTQYF. DNA for the CDR3: TGTGCCAGCAGCTTCTTCGTTTGGGCGGGGGGGAAGACCCAGTACTTC.

V usage is TRBV7-9 and J usage is TRBJ2-1; unclear D gene. V was clipped by 3 bases and J by 6 bases, with 9 bases between them. CDR3 size: 13 residues. CDR1 and CDR2 from the germline V gene are SEHNR and FQNEAQ (reference sequence). The CDR3 bases are TGTGCCAGCAGCTTGGTAAGGGTCAATGAGCAGTTCTTC. It yields the protein CASSLVRVNEQFF.

The chain is built from TRBV18 and TRBJ1-2; 9 bases are a match to TRBD1. Germline CDR1 KGHSH, CDR2 LQKENI. J was trimmed by 4 bases and V by 4 bases; bases with no gene match: 7. The CDR3 extends over 15 amino acids. CDR3 region: CASSRGTGHGYGYTF. The DNA for the CDR3 is TGTGCCAGCTCACGTGGGACAGGGCACGGCTATGGCTACACCTTC.

The chain recombines TRBV18 with TRBJ1-5; D gene uncertain. There are 14 residues in the CDR3. Germline values: CDR1 KGHSH, CDR2 LQKENI. The ends were cut back, 2 bases at V and 3 bases at J, with 8 bases in the middle. In DNA, the CDR3 is TGTGCCAGCTCACCAGGGGTGCTCAATCAGCCCCAGCATTTT. Its protein is CASSPGVLNQPQHF.

This chain connects TRBV6-1 to TRBJ1-4; the D gene is possibly TRBD1 (5 bases). V was pared by 7 bases and J by 2 bases, with 11 bases between. The CDR3 loop spans 14 amino acids. Germline CDR1 MNHNS, CDR2 SASEGT. CDR3: CASTMTATNEKLFF. In DNA form, the CDR3 reads TGTGCCAGCACTATGACAGCTACTAATGAAAAACTGTTTTTT.

This rearrangement joins TRBV29-1 to TRBJ2-4; the D is unclear. Germline loops: CDR1 SQVTM, CDR2 ANQGSEA. Trimming removed 2 bases at V and 10 bases at J, with 15 bases between. This CDR3 is built from 13 residues. The CDR3 protein is CSVEFGGPGIQYF. The CDR3 DNA reads as TGCAGCGTTGAATTCGGTGGGCCTGGGATTCAGTACTTC.

The chain is built from TRBV6-6 and TRBJ2-1; D not resolved. Germline loops: CDR1 MNHNY, CDR2 SVGAGI (reference sequence). This CDR3 region has 11 residues. The V and J ends lost 2 bases and 8 bases respectively, with 4 bases between them. In nucleotides, the CDR3 is TGTGCCAGCAGTTACGTGGATGAGCAGTTCTTC. Translating gives CASSYVDEQFF.

The chain has TRBV30 and TRBJ2-7; 12 nucleotides agree with TRBD2. Germline V CDR1 and CDR2: GTSNPN, SVGIG (reference sequence). The CDR3 has 15 residues. The trim removed 3 bases at V and 3 bases at J, leaving 6 bases unmatched. CDR3 region: CAWRGTSGPVYEQYF. The CDR3 DNA reads TGTGCCTGGAGGGGGACTAGCGGGCCGGTCTACGAGCAGTACTTC. Based on the CDR3 plus reference TRBV30 and TRBJ2-7, the full variable domain is SQTIHQWPATLVQPVGSPLSLECTVEGTSNPNLYWYRQAAGRGLQLLFYSVGIGQISSEVPQNLSASRPQDRQFILSSKKLLLSDSGFYLCAWRGTSGPVYEQYFGPGTRLTVT.

This chain joins TRBV4-2 and TRBJ1-5; D gene unclear. This CDR3 has 13 residues. The germline V gene has CDR1 LGHNA and CDR2 YNFKEQ. V was clipped by 1 base and J by 7 bases, with 8 bases between them. The CDR3 DNA follows: TGTGCCAGCAGCCAAGTGGGTAAACAGCCCCAGCATTTT. Translation gives CASSQVGKQPQHF.

The chain combines TRBV10-3 with TRBJ2-3; 10 bases align to TRBD2. Trimming cost V 4 bases and J 1 base; bases outside gene matches: 5. This CDR3 is built from 16 residues. The germline gives CDR1 ENHRY, CDR2 SYGVKD. CDR3 coding DNA: TGTGCCATCAGTGGCACCGGGACTAGCGGCACAGATACGCAGTATTTT. Encoded protein: CAISGTGTSGTDTQYF.

This clone appeared a few times. The CDR3 reads CASSSGLGGFQPQHF. The DNA for the CDR3 is TGTGCCAGCAGCTCCGGTTTGGGTGGGTTTCAGCCCCAGCATTTT. V is TRBV7-2 and J is TRBJ1-5; D not certain. CDR3 length equals 15 residues. V gave up 4 bases and J gave up 6 bases, with 16 bases separating them. CDR1 is SGHTA, CDR2 FQGNSA, per germline. Supplemented by reference TRBV7-2 and TRBJ1-5, the full variable domain reads GAGVSQSPSNKVTEKGKDVELRCDPISGHTALYWYRQSLGQGLEFLIYFQGNSAPDKSGLPSDRFSAERTGGSVSTLTIQRTQQEDSAVYLCASSSGLGGFQPQHFGDGTRLSIL.

The chain joins TRBV4-2 to TRBJ1-1; D remains unclear. CDR1 is LGHNA, CDR2 YNFKEQ, per germline. Trimming removed 1 base from V and 0 bases from J, with 3 bases in between. CDR3 size: 13 residues. CDR3 sequence reads: CASSQVLNTEAFF. The CDR3, as DNA: TGTGCCAGCAGCCAAGTTCTGAACACTGAAGCTTTCTTT.

About this clone: The junction and the germline gene differ at one end; a read error may be behind it. The rearrangement joins TRBV7-3 to TRBJ2-1, with D perhaps matching TRBD2 (5 bases). Germline values: CDR1 SGHTA, CDR2 FQGTGA. This CDR3 is 13 amino acids long. The CDR3 here is CASSFERNNERFF. For the CDR3, the DNA is TGTGCCAGCAGCTTCGAGCGGAACAATGAGCGGTTCTTC.

This chain links TRBV5-1 with TRBJ2-5, with D tentatively TRBD2 (5 bases). The V end lost 4 bases, the J end lost 4 bases, and 23 bases lay between the germline ends. The germline V gene encodes CDR1 SGHRS and CDR2 YFSETQ. This CDR3 region has 17 residues. The CDR3 loop is CASSVGLATGDGETQYF. CDR3 nucleotides: TGCGCCAGCAGCGTTGGGTTAGCGACTGGGGATGGAGAGACCCAGTACTTC. The full variable domain, completed using reference TRBV5-1 and TRBJ2-5, is KAGVTQTPRYLIKTRGQQVTLSCSPISGHRSVSWYQQTPGQGLQFLFEYFSETQRNKGNFPGRFSGRQFSNSRSEMNVSTLELGDSALYLCASSVGLATGDGETQYFGPGTRLLVL.

V is TRBV19 and J is TRBJ2-7; 7 nucleotides match TRBD1. Germline-derived CDR1 and CDR2 are LNHDA and SQIVND (reference sequence). The CDR3 totals 14 residues. After removal of 4 bases from V and 3 bases from J, the junction contained 6 bases not matched to a gene. CDR3 in amino acids: CASSTRDRNYEQYF. The DNA for the CDR3 is TGTGCCAGTAGTACCCGGGACAGAAACTACGAGCAGTACTTC.

This sequence joins TRBV2 and TRBJ1-2; D possibly corresponds to TRBD1 (5 bases). The CDR3 totals 12 residues. From germline, CDR1 is SNHLY and CDR2 FYNNEI. Trimming left V 1 base short and J 6 bases short, with 6 bases between. In DNA, the CDR3 is TGTGCCAGCAGTGAAGTAGGGGATGGCTACACCTTC. Translated, it gives CASSEVGDGYTF.

This clone has a single count. The CDR3 sequence: CASSPPDRVKQYF. CDR3 in DNA: TGTGCCAGCAGTCCTCCTGACAGGGTAAAGCAGTACTTC. The chain is built from TRBV6-6 and TRBJ2-7; 7 bases fit TRBD1. Losses at the gene ends were 5 bases for V and 8 bases for J; bases not matched to a gene: 9. The CDR3 has 13 residues. Germline V gene lookup returns CDR1 MNHNY and CDR2 SVGAGI (reference sequence).

The V gene is TRBV7-3, the J gene TRBJ1-1; D not resolved. With 1 base removed from V and 1 base from J, the gap between germline ends came to 7 bases. In germline, CDR1 is SGHTA, CDR2 FQGTGA. This CDR3 is built from 14 residues. The CDR3 loop is CASSLSTANTEAFF. CDR3 nucleotide sequence: TGTGCCAGCAGCTTAAGTACGGCGAACACTGAAGCTTTCTTT.

The chain has TRBV11-2 and TRBJ2-7; TRBD2 matches 9 bases. CDR1 and CDR2 from the germline V gene are SGHAT and FQNNGV. The trim removed 2 bases at V and 4 bases at J, leaving 9 bases unmatched. The CDR3 length is 16 residues. The CDR3 nucleotides read TGTGCCAGCAGCTTATTTAGCGGGAGTAGTGTATACGAGCAGTACTTC. It yields the protein CASSLFSGSSVYEQYF. Supplemented by reference TRBV11-2 and TRBJ2-7, the full variable domain reads EAGVAQSPRYKIIEKRQSVAFWCNPISGHATLYWYQQILGQGPKLLIQFQNNGVVDDSQLPKDRFSAERLKGVDSTLKIQPAKLEDSAVYLCASSLFSGSSVYEQYFGPGTRLTVT.

This clone has only one observation. The chain employs TRBV13 and TRBJ2-3, with 11 bases identical to TRBD2. V lost 4 bases and J lost 5; bases outside the gene matches: 8. CDR3 length: 16 residues. CDR1 is PRHDT and CDR2 is FYEKMQ in the germline V gene (reference sequence). CDR3 protein: CASSSTSGGGVDTQYF. The CDR3 DNA follows: TGTGCCAGCAGCTCTACTAGCGGGGGAGGGGTAGATACGCAGTATTTT.

The CDR3 reads CASSLGLRGSYNEQFF. DNA for the CDR3: TGTGCCAGCAGCCTCGGCCTTCGGGGCTCCTACAATGAGCAGTTCTTC. The chain has TRBV5-4 and TRBJ2-1, with D maybe TRBD2 (5 bases). CDR1 SGHNT and CDR2 YYREEE come from the germline V gene (reference sequence). The CDR3 runs 16 residues. V shed 4 bases and J shed 0 bases, with 14 bases lying between them.

This clone was detected only a few times. This chain uses TRBV4-2 with TRBJ1-4; D is ambiguous. The germline CDR1 and CDR2 sequences are LGHNA and YNFKEQ. V dropped 4 bases and J dropped 0 bases, with 9 bases sitting between them. The CDR3 loop spans 15 amino acids. CDR3 amino acids: CASSLEYATNEKLFF. In DNA form, the CDR3 reads TGTGCCAGCAGCCTAGAATACGCAACTAATGAAAAACTGTTTTTT.

The V call is TRBV30, the J call TRBJ2-7; 8 positions agree with TRBD1. The CDR3 has 14 residues. V shed 5 bases and J 3 bases; nucleotides not matched to a gene: 9. Germline V gene data show CDR1 as GTSNPN and CDR2 as SVGIG (reference sequence). CDR3 DNA sequence: TGTGCCTGGGGCCGGGACAGGCCCTACTACGAGCAGTACTTC. It specifies CAWGRDRPYYEQYF. The full variable domain, completed using reference TRBV30 and TRBJ2-7, is SQTIHQWPATLVQPVGSPLSLECTVEGTSNPNLYWYRQAAGRGLQLLFYSVGIGQISSEVPQNLSASRPQDRQFILSSKKLLLSDSGFYLCAWGRDRPYYEQYFGPGTRLTVT.